What follows is one TCR beta chain and its context. Other nucleotide sequences from this sample produce the same CDR3. CD8 cells classed as naive were CD45RO-negative and positively selected for CCR7, excluding terminally differentiated effector memory CD45RA+ cells. The data are from a study of shared clonotypes between healthy human individuals. An assay was performed, and its level was deep. In the study's own analysis: Filtering of immunoSEQ junctional sequences could not match full-length read filtering. Profiling relied on immunoSEQ multiplex PCR, and the TCRdb table lists in-frame clones only, not all of them. The V and J calls and clone size are taken from that table; D and trimming were inferred from the DNA. The sample carries about 590,000 clones, over 95% recorded once. CDR3 length equals 12 residues. From germline, CDR1 is SGHDT and CDR2 YYEEEE. With 3 bases removed from V and 5 bases from J, the gap between germline ends came to 6 bases.

The sample comprised naive CD8+ T cells sorted from blood. The rearrangement uses TRBV5-6 and TRBJ2-1, with D perhaps TRBD1 (6 bases). The sequence derives from a woman aged 25 to 39 in good health. CDR3 in DNA: TGTGCCAGCAGCTCAGGGGACAATGAGCAGTTCTTC. This encodes CASSSGDNEQFF. Based on the CDR3 plus reference TRBV5-6 and TRBJ2-1, the full variable domain is DAGVTQSPTHLIKTRGQQVTLRCSPKSGHDTVSWYQQALGQGPQFIFQYYEEEERQRGNFPDRFSGHQFPNYSSELNVNALLLGDSALYLCASSSGDNEQFFGPGTRLTVL.